These 26 T cell receptor beta chains originate from one sample sequenced in a study of radiation and T cells in renal cell carcinoma. The repertoire was sequenced with immunoSEQ multiplex PCR; TCRdb's copy has only in-frame clones and lacks some. The sample holds over 120,000 clones, 86% seen once. Regarding time point: blood 4 weeks post-SBRT, at nephrectomy. Treatment noted: 15 Gy SBRT to primary tumor, nephrectomy 4 weeks later. The specimen was blood, collected from a patient whose treatment included radiotherapy and nephrectomy. All receptors derive from a woman aged 45-60 years with renal cell carcinoma.

Sample share makes this clone medium-sized (0.01 to 0.1%). The V call is TRBV6-4, the J call TRBJ2-2, with no clear D. Trimming cost V 2 bases and J 5 bases, with 6 bases left between them. The CDR3 is 13 residues long. Germline CDR1 MRHNA, CDR2 SNTAGT. The CDR3 region is CASSDRETGELFF. CDR3 sequence (DNA): TGTGCCAGCAGTGACAGGGAAACCGGGGAGCTGTTTTTT.

This clone was seen more than once but under ten times. The chain couples TRBV5-1 to TRBJ2-7; a weak D match, TRBD1 (5 bases). Germline loops: CDR1 SGHRS, CDR2 YFSETQ. The CDR3 runs 15 residues. Trimming took off 1 base at V and 5 bases at J, with 16 bases between the two ends. The CDR3 region is CASSLMTAFTNEQYF. The CDR3 DNA reads TGCGCCAGCAGCTTGATGACAGCTTTTACCAACGAGCAGTACTTC.

The chain employs TRBV7-2 and TRBJ1-6, with D possibly being TRBD1 (6 bases). This CDR3 contains 15 residues. Trimming removed 3 bases at V and 5 bases at J, with 11 bases between. The germline V gene encodes CDR1 SGHTA and CDR2 FQGNSA. In nucleotides, the CDR3 is TGTGCCAGCAGCTTGTGGGGGCCCCATAATTCACCCCTCCACTTT. Translation gives CASSLWGPHNSPLHF.

The gene calls are TRBV5-1 and TRBJ1-2; TRBD1 matches at 8 bases. Germline CDR1 SGHRS, CDR2 YFSETQ. Trimming took 3 bases from V and 2 from J; bases not matched to a gene: 9. This CDR3 comprises 16 residues. The CDR3 is CASSSGRTGRNYGYTF. CDR3 sequence (DNA): TGCGCCAGCAGCTCGGGCCGGACAGGGAGAAACTATGGCTACACCTTC.

This clone showed up just a few times. The gene calls are TRBV6-5 and TRBJ1-1, with D possibly TRBD1 on 5 matching bases. Trimming cost V 10 bases and J 10 bases, with 16 bases left between them. Per the germline V gene, CDR1 is MNHEY and CDR2 is SVGAGI. The CDR3 runs to 11 residues. The CDR3 DNA follows: TGTGCCACCGAGGGGTTGCGCGGAGCTTTCTTT. This translates into CATEGLRGAFF.

The chain couples TRBV4-2 to TRBJ2-5; D is undetermined. The V end was cut by 0 bases, the J end by 5 bases, with 10 bases between. This CDR3 is 14 amino acids long. CDR1 LGHNA and CDR2 YNFKEQ come from the germline V gene. In DNA, the CDR3 is TGTGCCAGCAGCCAAGAGAAGCTCGCGGAGACCCAGTACTTC. It encodes CASSQEKLAETQYF.

This CDR3 is CASVAGEIRGYTF. The DNA of the CDR3 is TGTGCCAGTGTTGCCGGGGAGATTCGGGGCTACACCTTC. This rearrangement joins TRBV6-6 to TRBJ1-2; D is uncertain. The CDR3 runs 13 residues. The germline V gene has CDR1 MNHNY and CDR2 SVGAGI (reference sequence). Trimming cost V 9 bases and J 8 bases, with 19 bases left between them.

V gene TRBV9 combines with J gene TRBJ2-1; 11 bases line up with TRBD2. Germline CDR1 and CDR2: SGDLS and YYNGEE. This CDR3 has 15 amino acids. Trimming removed 4 bases from V and 7 bases from J; junction bases left unmatched: 7. The CDR3 bases are TGTGCCAGCAGCCCCCGACTAGCGGGAAATAATGAGCAGTTCTTC. This codes for CASSPRLAGNNEQFF.

J is TRBJ1-1 and V is TRBV15; perhaps TRBD1 as D (5 bases). This CDR3 is 13 amino acids long. Per the germline V gene, CDR1 is LNHNV and CDR2 is YYDKDF (reference sequence). Trimming removed 5 bases from V and 8 bases from J, with 15 bases in between. CDR3 in DNA: TGTGCCACCAGCCGAGGGGCCGGGCTCGAAGCTTTCTTT. Translation gives CATSRGAGLEAFF.

The chain carries TRBV2 and TRBJ1-1; weak D call: TRBD1 (5 bases). This CDR3 region has 14 residues. Germline CDR1 and CDR2: SNHLY and FYNNEI. Trimming cost V 3 bases and J 11 bases, with 19 bases left between them. The CDR3 bases are TGTGCCAGCAGTGAGAACGGGGGTCTAGCGGTGGCTTTCTTT. This codes for CASSENGGLAVAFF. The full variable domain, completed using reference TRBV2 and TRBJ1-1, is EPEVTQTPSHQVTQMGQEVILRCVPISNHLYFYWYRQILGQKVEFLVSFYNNEISEKSEIFDDQFSVERPDGSNFTLKIRSTKLEDSAMYFCASSENGGLAVAFFGQGTRLTVV.

Concerning this clone: The same CDR3 is also encoded by other DNA sequences in this sample. CDR3 coding DNA: TGTGCCAGCAGGGACACCAGCCAGTACTTC. Its protein product is CASRDTSQYF. V gene TRBV6-1 combines with J gene TRBJ2-7; a possible D gene is TRBD1 (5 bases). Trimming pared 6 bases from V and 10 bases from J, leaving 10 bases between. Germline assignment: CDR1 MNHNS and CDR2 SASEGT. The CDR3 length is 10 residues.

The rearrangement uses TRBV6-1 and TRBJ1-1, with D uncertain. V lost 2 bases and J lost 3, with 10 bases in between. This CDR3 spans 14 amino acids. Germline V gene lookup returns CDR1 MNHNS and CDR2 SASEGT. The CDR3 loop is CASSEIRGHTEAFF. Written as DNA, the CDR3 is TGTGCCAGCAGTGAAATCCGGGGTCACACTGAAGCTTTCTTT.

The J gene is TRBJ2-3, the V gene TRBV7-8; tentative D call: TRBD2 (5 bases). V was clipped by 5 bases and J by 4 bases, with 13 bases between them. The CDR3 runs to 14 residues. Germline loops: CDR1 SGHVS, CDR2 FQNEAQ. This CDR3 is CASSRLVGADTQYF. As DNA, the CDR3 is TGTGCCAGCAGCCGTCTAGTGGGAGCAGATACGCAGTATTTT.

The sample holds one count of this clone. V gene TRBV6-5 combines with J gene TRBJ1-1; 9 bases are shared with TRBD1. This CDR3 is 15 amino acids long. CDR1 and CDR2 (germline): MNHEY, SVGAGI. Trimming removed 4 bases from V and 6 bases from J; junction bases left unmatched: 9. Here the CDR3 DNA reads TGTGCCAGCAGTTTCGAGTTAACAGGGGGCTCTGAAGCTTTCTTT. Encoded protein: CASSFELTGGSEAFF.

This clone appeared once. The V gene is TRBV2, the J gene TRBJ1-2; D unclear. Between the trimmed V and J ends, which lost 7 bases and 2 bases, there was a span of 14 bases. The germline V gene encodes CDR1 SNHLY and CDR2 FYNNEI. The CDR3 runs 14 residues. The CDR3 DNA reads TGTGCCAGCACCCGGGCAGGAACAAACTATGGCTACACCTTC. Translating gives CASTRAGTNYGYTF.

The chain recombines TRBV6-6 with TRBJ1-2; TRBD1 is a possible D gene (5 bases). This CDR3 region has 14 residues. V was shortened by 2 bases and J by 6 bases, with 13 bases between the two germline ends. Germline CDR1 and CDR2: MNHNY and SVGAGI (reference sequence). CDR3 residues: CASSYGDSPDGYTF. In nucleotides, the CDR3 is TGTGCCAGCAGTTACGGCGACAGCCCCGATGGCTACACCTTC.

The J gene is TRBJ1-2, the V gene TRBV5-1; D ambiguous. The CDR3 sequence is 15 residues long. The germline V gene encodes CDR1 SGHRS and CDR2 YFSETQ. Trimming took off 0 bases at V and 0 bases at J, with 9 bases between the two ends. CDR3 in DNA: TGCGCCAGCAGCTTGGACGGGTCAGCTAACTATGGCTACACCTTC. It yields the protein CASSLDGSANYGYTF.

This clone came up a few times. The J gene is TRBJ1-1, the V gene TRBV4-1; 8 nucleotides align to TRBD1. The trim removed 6 bases at V and 1 base at J, leaving 13 bases unmatched. Germline CDR1 reads MGHRA; CDR2 reads YSYEKL. This CDR3 is built from 17 residues. The CDR3 reads CASRLFLTGGGNTEAFF. In DNA, the CDR3 is TGCGCCAGCAGGCTATTTTTAACAGGGGGAGGGAACACTGAAGCTTTCTTT.

The V call is TRBV5-1, the J call TRBJ1-1; possibly TRBD1 for D (5 bases). Trimming took 0 bases from V and 0 from J, leaving 9 bases between them. The germline gives CDR1 SGHRS, CDR2 YFSETQ. CDR3 length: 15 residues. The CDR3 DNA reads as TGCGCCAGCAGCTTGGCCCCGACAGTGAACACTGAAGCTTTCTTT. Translation: CASSLAPTVNTEAFF.

The CDR3 reads CASSHLFRGSTDTQYF. CDR3 nucleotide sequence: TGTGCCAGCAGCCACCTGTTCAGGGGCAGCACAGATACGCAGTATTTT. J is TRBJ2-3 and V is TRBV4-2; possibly TRBD1 for D (6 bases). V dropped 3 bases and J dropped 0 bases, with 13 bases sitting between them. Germline CDR1 reads LGHNA; CDR2 reads YNFKEQ. The CDR3 covers 16 residues.

The V and J genes are TRBV5-4 and TRBJ1-2; D may be TRBD1 (6 bases). The CDR3 extends over 12 amino acids. The germline gives CDR1 SGHNT, CDR2 YYREEE (reference sequence). Trimming removed 4 bases at V and 4 bases at J, with 8 bases between. CDR3 residues: CASSPDSYGYTF. The CDR3 nucleotides read TGTGCCAGCAGCCCGGACAGCTATGGCTACACCTTC.

The chain links TRBV7-2 to TRBJ2-3; TRBD2 aligns across 7 bases. V lost 5 bases to trimming and J lost 4 bases; unmatched junction nucleotides: 9. Germline loops: CDR1 SGHTA, CDR2 FQGNSA. This CDR3 is built from 15 residues. CDR3 sequence reads: CASSLVAGRPDTQYF. Here the CDR3 DNA reads TGTGCCAGCAGCCTAGTAGCGGGCCGTCCAGATACGCAGTATTTT.

The V call is TRBV28, the J call TRBJ1-3; possibly TRBD1 for D (6 bases). Germline V CDR1 and CDR2: MDHEN, SYDVKM. This CDR3 comprises 15 residues. The V end was cut by 3 bases, the J end by 3 bases, with 12 bases between. CDR3 nucleotide sequence: TGTGCCAGCAGTTTTGGTTCAGGGGTTGGAAACACCATATATTTT. This codes for CASSFGSGVGNTIYF.

This clone has just a few counts. This chain links TRBV5-6 with TRBJ1-5; D is ambiguous. Germline values: CDR1 SGHDT, CDR2 YYEEEE. This CDR3 has 12 residues. V lost 0 bases to trimming and J lost 5 bases, with 3 bases between them. CDR3 DNA: TGTGCCAGCAGCTTGGGGGATCAGCCCCAGCATTTT. Amino acid sequence: CASSLGDQPQHF.

The chain employs TRBV5-1 and TRBJ2-7, with D possibly matching TRBD1 (7 bases). Germline V gene data show CDR1 as SGHRS and CDR2 as YFSETQ. CDR3 size: 16 residues. Trimming pared 7 bases from V and 0 bases from J, leaving 20 bases between. The CDR3 region has the DNA TGCGCCAGCGGTCAGAGGGGGCGGGACTCCTCCTACGAGCAGTACTTC. It encodes CASGQRGRDSSYEQYF.

The rearrangement uses TRBV5-6 and TRBJ1-2; D is uncertain. Trimming removed 4 bases at V and 2 bases at J, with 9 bases between. Germline V CDR1 and CDR2: SGHDT, YYEEEE. This CDR3 is 13 amino acids long. Here the CDR3 DNA reads TGTGCCAGCAGCAGCGACCAGAACTATGGCTACACCTTC. Encoded protein: CASSSDQNYGYTF. The variable domain in full, with the rest retrieved from reference TRBV5-6 and TRBJ1-2, is DAGVTQSPTHLIKTRGQQVTLRCSPKSGHDTVSWYQQALGQGPQFIFQYYEEEERQRGNFPDRFSGHQFPNYSSELNVNALLLGDSALYLCASSSDQNYGYTFGSGTRLTVV.